This paragraph covers one T cell receptor beta chain sequence. The target of this receptor is not known. No qualities accompany the bases; no much larger clone lies one base away. The CDR3 regions of human TCRbeta chains were subjected to immunosequencing. The study's own analysis went as follows. Repertoire TCRs were matched against a reference library of SARS-CoV-2-specific TCRs generated with the MIRA antigen-specificity platform. Breadth was defined as the fraction of unique TCRs that were SARS-CoV-2-associated, and depth was defined as the fraction of total T cells that were SARS-CoV-2-associated. Using the MIRA data, each spike-specific TCR was mapped to the spike region that the TCR reacts to and placed in a CD4 or CD8 class. Log10-transformed breadth and depth values were compared by one-way ANOVA with Sidak's multiple comparisons tests. The table was pulled from immuneACCESS by TCRdb, which kept in-frame rearrangements only. Such tables lose some clones; where checked, under half of the loss comes from unresolved V genes, and the rest has no known cause. For V, J and clone size, that table is used; D and trimming come from the DNA. This sample lists tens of thousands of clones; over 70% were detected once. Roughly an eighth of the sample is taken by the ten largest.

The data stem from a study of T cell responses to AZD1222 COVID-19 vaccine (dated by TCRdb to the early 2020s). Study-wide context: TCR sequencing was performed for about 250 trial participants, of whom about 210 were given two doses of AZD1222 and around 26 were given two doses of MenACWY control vaccine. Trial participants were enrolled by age into 18-55, 56-69 and 70-plus year subgroups, with approximately 150, 28 and 58 TCR-sequenced participants respectively. What the research found in general, with its limitations: The 56-69-year group was small, and its depth increase did not reach significance, likely because of low power. Epitopes outside the regions mutated in the B.1.351 and B.1.1.7 variants were reportedly recognized by nearly half of the unique spike-specific TCRs. CD4 TCRs associated with the vaccine covered the entire spike protein, and the dominant responses were in regions 160-218 and 743-854. Because no samples from the day 14 peak response were available, repertoires could be characterized only after the peak T cell response. Most participants were white British and females outnumbered males, and the authors suggested that clonal diversity may have been underestimated. Spike-specific TCR breadth and depth rose significantly after two AZD1222 doses compared with day 0 and with MenACWY recipients. Conclusions about previously exposed vaccinees are limited because only six or seven AZD1222 recipients were SARS-CoV-2 seropositive at baseline.

The germline V gene specifies MDHEN as CDR1 and SYDVKM as CDR2. Taken from cysteine to phenylalanine, the CDR3 has 14 residues. Here the CDR3 DNA is all that survives: 42 bases in frame from base 1. V sheds 3 bases and J sheds 9 bases, leaving 17 bases between their ends. The intended sense of this specimen's time point label: about 28 days (+/-7) after the second vaccine dose. AZD1222 recipients with second doses at about 4 weeks or about 12 weeks were pooled, because spike-specific TCR depth and breadth did not differ between schedules. Vaccinee samples were obtained from the UK trials COV001 and COV002, which included a single-blind randomized controlled phase 2/3 trial of AZD1222 (ChAdOx1 nCoV-19) in healthy adults. For TCRbeta chain sequencing, PBMC samples were collected from trial participants at day 0 and at day 28 after the second dose.

The V and J segments used are TRBV28 and TRBJ2-5; matching of 5 bases hints at TRBD1 as the D gene. The sequences come from peripheral blood, collected 28 days after the second AZD1222 dose. The receptor was isolated from an adult who received the AZD1222 COVID-19 vaccine. The nucleotide sequence is given as TGTGCCAGCAGTTTTCGTCCTAACCCCAGGGCCCAGTACTTC. It specifies CASSFRPNPRAQYF.